This T cell receptor beta chain was retrieved from a study of blood T cell repertoires in COVID-19. The CDR3 contains 15 residues. V shed 3 bases, J shed 4 bases, and the junction held 7 bases outside the gene matches. Germline lookup yields CDR1 LNHNV and CDR2 YYDKDF (reference sequence). Generated by immunoSEQ multiplex PCR, the TCRdb table keeps only in-frame clones and is missing some. Of 250,000 to 350,000 clones listed, around 90% are singletons. The rearrangement joins TRBV15 to TRBJ1-1, with 8 nucleotides matching TRBD1. Material for sequencing was peripheral blood. The clonotype comes from a woman in her 40s who had recovered from COVID-19. CDR3 in DNA: TGTGCCACCAGCAGTGTACAGGGGGGGCCCACTGAAGCTTTCTTT. This translates into CATSSVQGGPTEAFF.